The clone carrying this T cell receptor (beta chain) has at least ten counts. Its antigen is currently unknown. The data are from a study of T cells in Graves' hyperthyroidism and ophthalmopathy. The study, taken as a whole, reports: With a median lead of approximately 6.4 months before onset, the model predicted ophthalmopathy. Most expanded thyroid clonotypes above 0.001 also appeared in blood.

V shed 4 bases, J shed 4 bases, and the junction held 7 bases outside the gene matches. CDR1 SGHRS and CDR2 YFSETQ come from the germline V gene. The CDR3 is 14 amino acids. TCR beta CDR3 region amplification was performed from RNA transcripts. Primed by the HTBI set, a first-round RT-PCR was run on the TCR CDR3. TCRdb re-derived calls from the multiplex PCR reads in MiXCR, one entry per CDR3 protein. The sample holds approximately 250,000 distinct CDR3 sequences, roughly 22% seen once. Individuals with ophthalmopathy presented a Clinical Activity Score of at least 3, a NOSPECS grade of at least 4 and a duration under 3 months.

Sequenced material: blood. The V and J genes are TRBV5-1 and TRBJ1-2; 7 nucleotides agree with TRBD1. This receptor was obtained from a middle-aged woman with Graves' ophthalmopathy. CDR3 DNA: TGCGCCAGCAGCGTTGGACAGGTCTCCTATGGCTACACCTTC. Its translation: CASSVGQVSYGYTF.